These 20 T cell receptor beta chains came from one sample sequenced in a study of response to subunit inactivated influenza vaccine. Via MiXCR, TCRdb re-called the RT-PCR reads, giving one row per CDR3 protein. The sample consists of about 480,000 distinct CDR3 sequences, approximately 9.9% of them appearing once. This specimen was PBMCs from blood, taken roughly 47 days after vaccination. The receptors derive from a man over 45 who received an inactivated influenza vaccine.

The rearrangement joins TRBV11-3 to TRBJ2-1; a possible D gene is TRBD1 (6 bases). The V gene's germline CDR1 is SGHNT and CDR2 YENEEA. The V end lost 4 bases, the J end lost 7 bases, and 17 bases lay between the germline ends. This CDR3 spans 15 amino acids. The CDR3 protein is CASSSQGFEWNEQFF. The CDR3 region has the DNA TGTGCCAGCAGCTCACAGGGTTTTGAGTGGAATGAGCAGTTCTTC. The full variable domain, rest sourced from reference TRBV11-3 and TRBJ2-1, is EAGVVQSPRYKIIEKKQPVAFWCNPISGHNTLYWYLQNLGQGPELLIRYENEEAVDDSQLPKDRFSAERLKGVDSTLKIQPAELGDSAVYLCASSSQGFEWNEQFFGPGTRLTVL.

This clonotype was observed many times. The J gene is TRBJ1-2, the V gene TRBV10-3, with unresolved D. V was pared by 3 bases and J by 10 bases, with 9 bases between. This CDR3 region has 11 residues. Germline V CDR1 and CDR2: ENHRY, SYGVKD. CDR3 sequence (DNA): TGTGCCATCAGTGATCGGCGGGACTACACCTTC. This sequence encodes CAISDRRDYTF.

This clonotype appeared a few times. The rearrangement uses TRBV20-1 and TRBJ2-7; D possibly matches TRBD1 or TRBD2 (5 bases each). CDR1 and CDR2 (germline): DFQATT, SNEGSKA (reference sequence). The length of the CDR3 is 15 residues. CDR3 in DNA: TGCAGCTCCTCCCTCGAGAGGGGCGTATCCTACGAGCAGTACTTC. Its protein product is CSSSLERGVSYEQYF.

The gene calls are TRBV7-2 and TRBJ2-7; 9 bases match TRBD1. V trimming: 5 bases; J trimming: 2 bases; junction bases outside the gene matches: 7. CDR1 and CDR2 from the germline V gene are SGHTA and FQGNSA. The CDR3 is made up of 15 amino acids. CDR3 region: CASSLRDRGAYEQYF. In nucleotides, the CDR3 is TGTGCCAGCAGCCTACGCGACAGGGGGGCCTACGAGCAGTACTTC.

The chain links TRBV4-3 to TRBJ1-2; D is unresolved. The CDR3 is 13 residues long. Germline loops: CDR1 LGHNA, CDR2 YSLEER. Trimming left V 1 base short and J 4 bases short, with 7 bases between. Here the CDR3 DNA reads TGCGCCAGCAGCCAAGGGGTGAGCTATGGCTACACCTTC. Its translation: CASSQGVSYGYTF.

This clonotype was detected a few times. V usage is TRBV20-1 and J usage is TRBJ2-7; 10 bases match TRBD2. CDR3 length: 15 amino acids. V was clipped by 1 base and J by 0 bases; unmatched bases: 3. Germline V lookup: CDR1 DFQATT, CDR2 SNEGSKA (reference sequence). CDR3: CSARGGLADSYEQYF. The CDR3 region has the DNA TGCAGTGCTAGAGGAGGACTAGCGGACTCCTACGAGCAGTACTTC.

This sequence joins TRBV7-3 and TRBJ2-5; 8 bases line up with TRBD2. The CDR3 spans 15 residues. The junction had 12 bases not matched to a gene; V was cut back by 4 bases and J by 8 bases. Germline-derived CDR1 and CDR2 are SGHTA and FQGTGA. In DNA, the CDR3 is TGTGCCAGCAGCTCGGGGGGGGCTAGCGGAGCAACCCAGTACTTC. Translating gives CASSSGGASGATQYF.

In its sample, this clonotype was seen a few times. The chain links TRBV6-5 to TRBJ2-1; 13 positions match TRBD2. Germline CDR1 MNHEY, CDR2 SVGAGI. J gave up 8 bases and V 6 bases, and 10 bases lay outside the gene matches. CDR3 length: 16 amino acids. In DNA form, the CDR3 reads TGTGCCAGCAGCTATTGGGGACTAGCGGGGTTGGATGAGCAGTTCTTC. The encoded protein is CASSYWGLAGLDEQFF.

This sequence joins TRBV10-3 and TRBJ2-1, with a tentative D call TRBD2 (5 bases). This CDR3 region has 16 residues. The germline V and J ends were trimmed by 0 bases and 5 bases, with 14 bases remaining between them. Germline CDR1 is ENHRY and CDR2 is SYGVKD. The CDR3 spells CAISESLWEFNNEQFF. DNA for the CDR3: TGTGCCATCAGTGAGTCTTTGTGGGAGTTTAACAATGAGCAGTTCTTC.

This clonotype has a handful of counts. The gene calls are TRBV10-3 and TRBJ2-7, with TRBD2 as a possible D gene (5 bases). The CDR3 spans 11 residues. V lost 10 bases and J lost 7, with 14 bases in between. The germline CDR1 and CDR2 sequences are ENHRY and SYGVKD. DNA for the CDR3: TGTGCCACCGAGGGCCTCGGAGAGCAGTACTTC. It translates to CATEGLGEQYF.

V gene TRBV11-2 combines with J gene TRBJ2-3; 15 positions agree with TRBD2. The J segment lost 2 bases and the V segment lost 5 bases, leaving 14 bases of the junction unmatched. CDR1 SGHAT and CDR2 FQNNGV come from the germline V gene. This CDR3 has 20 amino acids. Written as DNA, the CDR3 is TGTGCCAGCAGCCCTGGACTAGCGGGGGGGGCTTGGTATTACACAGATACGCAGTATTTT. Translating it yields CASSPGLAGGAWYYTDTQYF.

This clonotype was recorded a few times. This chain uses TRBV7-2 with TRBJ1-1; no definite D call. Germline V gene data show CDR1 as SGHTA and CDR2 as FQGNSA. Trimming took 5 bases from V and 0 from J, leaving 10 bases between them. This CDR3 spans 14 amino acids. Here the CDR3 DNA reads TGTGCCAGCAGCCCCCGGAGGTTGAACACTGAAGCTTTCTTT. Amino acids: CASSPRRLNTEAFF.

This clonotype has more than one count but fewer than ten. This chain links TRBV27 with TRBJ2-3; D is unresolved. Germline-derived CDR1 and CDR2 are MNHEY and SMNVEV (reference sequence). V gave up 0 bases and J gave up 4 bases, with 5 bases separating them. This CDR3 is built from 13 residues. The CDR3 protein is CASSLSPSDTQYF. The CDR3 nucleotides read TGTGCCAGCAGTTTATCGCCATCAGATACGCAGTATTTT.

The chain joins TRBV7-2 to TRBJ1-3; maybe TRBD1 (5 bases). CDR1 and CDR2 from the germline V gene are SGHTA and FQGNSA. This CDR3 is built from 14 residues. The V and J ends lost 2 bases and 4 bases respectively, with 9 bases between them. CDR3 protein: CASSLWGMGNTIYF. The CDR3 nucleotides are TGTGCCAGCAGCTTATGGGGGATGGGAAACACCATATATTTT. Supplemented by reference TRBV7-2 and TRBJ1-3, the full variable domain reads GAGVSQSPSNKVTEKGKDVELRCDPISGHTALYWYRQSLGQGLEFLIYFQGNSAPDKSGLPSDRFSAERTGGSVSTLTIQRTQQEDSAVYLCASSLWGMGNTIYFGEGSWLTVV.

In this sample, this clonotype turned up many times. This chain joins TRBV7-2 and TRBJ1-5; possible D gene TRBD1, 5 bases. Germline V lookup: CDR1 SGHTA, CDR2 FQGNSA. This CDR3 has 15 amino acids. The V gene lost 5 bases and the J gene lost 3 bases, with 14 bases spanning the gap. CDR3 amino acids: CASSHYTGDNQPQHF. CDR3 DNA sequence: TGTGCCAGCAGCCACTACACAGGCGACAATCAGCCCCAGCATTTT.

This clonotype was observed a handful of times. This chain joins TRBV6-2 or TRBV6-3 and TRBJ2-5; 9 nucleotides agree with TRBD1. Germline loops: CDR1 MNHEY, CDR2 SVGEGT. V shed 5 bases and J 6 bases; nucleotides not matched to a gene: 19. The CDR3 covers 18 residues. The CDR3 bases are TGTGCCAGCAGTCACCAACCCTCCTCCGGGACAGGGATGAAGACCCAGTACTTC. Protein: CASSHQPSSGTGMKTQYF.

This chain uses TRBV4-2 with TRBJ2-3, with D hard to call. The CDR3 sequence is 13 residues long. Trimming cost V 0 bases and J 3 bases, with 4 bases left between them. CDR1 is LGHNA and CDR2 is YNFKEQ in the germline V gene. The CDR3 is CASSQDPTDTQYF. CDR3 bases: TGTGCCAGCAGCCAAGATCCTACAGATACGCAGTATTTT.

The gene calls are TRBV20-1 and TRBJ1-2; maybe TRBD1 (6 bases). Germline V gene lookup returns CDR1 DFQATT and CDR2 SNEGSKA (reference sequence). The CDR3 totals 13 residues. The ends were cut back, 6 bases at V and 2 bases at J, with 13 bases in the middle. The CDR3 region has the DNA TGCAGTGCGACATCCGGGACAAACTATGGCTACACCTTC. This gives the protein CSATSGTNYGYTF.

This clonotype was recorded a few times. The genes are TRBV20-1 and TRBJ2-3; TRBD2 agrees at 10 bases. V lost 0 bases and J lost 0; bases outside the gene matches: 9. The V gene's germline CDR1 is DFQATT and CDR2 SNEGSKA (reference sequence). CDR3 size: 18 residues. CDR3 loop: CSARDLAGAYKSTDTQYF. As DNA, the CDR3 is TGCAGTGCTAGAGATCTAGCGGGGGCCTACAAAAGCACAGATACGCAGTATTTT.

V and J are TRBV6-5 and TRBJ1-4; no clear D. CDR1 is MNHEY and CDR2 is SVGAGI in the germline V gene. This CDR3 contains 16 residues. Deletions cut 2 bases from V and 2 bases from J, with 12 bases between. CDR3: CASSYGREATNEKLFF. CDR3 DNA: TGTGCCAGCAGTTACGGGCGCGAGGCGACTAATGAAAAACTGTTTTTT.